This T cell receptor (beta chain) came from a study of shared clonotypes between healthy human individuals. Study conclusions and caveats: In contrast to clonotypes shared by all four donors, non-shared clonotypes had lower generation probabilities.

The V and J ends lost 5 bases and 4 bases, in that order; junction bases with no gene match: 7. The germline gives CDR1 MDHEN, CDR2 SYDVKM. The CDR3 totals 16 residues. Some clones are missing from TCRdb's copy, which holds only in-frame ones; the method was immunoSEQ multiplex PCR. The sample carries around 1.5 million clones, nearly 99% recorded once. Donors were Caucasian adults residing in Nashville, Tennessee, USA. CD4+ cells yielded CD45RA+ naive and CD45RA-negative memory subsets. Concerning this clone: Its antigen remains unknown.

The chain joins TRBV28 to TRBJ1-4, with 10 bases fitting TRBD1. This receptor was obtained from a man between 25 and 39 years old in good health. The sequenced sample was naive CD4+ T cells sorted from blood. The sample's subset: CD45RA+ positively selected. The CDR3 is CASSKTGTGDNEKLFF. The CDR3 DNA reads as TGTGCCAGCAGTAAAACCGGGACAGGGGATAATGAAAAACTGTTTTTT. Using reference TRBV28 and TRBJ1-4 for the parts outside the CDR3, the full variable domain is DVKVTQSSRYLVKRTGEKVFLECVQDMDHENMFWYRQDPGLGLRLIYFSYDVKMKEKGDIPEGYSVSREKKERFSLILESASTNQTSMYLCASSKTGTGDNEKLFFGSGTQLSVL.